The sequence of this T cell receptor (beta chain) was determined in a study of early T cells in non-severe SARS-CoV-2 infection. The sample holds a few counts of this clonotype. TCRdb recomputed calls from the 5' RACE reads with MiXCR, one row per CDR3 protein. The sample includes approximately 38,000 distinct CDR3 sequences, over 4% seen only once; the top ten take approximately 4.8%. This receptor was taken from an adult who was a healthcare worker with PCR-confirmed SARS-CoV-2 infection or an uninfected control (not recorded which). Sequencing input: whole blood.

CDR3 amino acids: CASSLNDQPQHF. As DNA, the CDR3 is TGTGCCAGCAGTTTAAACGATCAGCCCCAGCATTTT. The chain links TRBV12-3 or TRBV12-4 to TRBJ1-5; the D is unclear. The CDR3 spans 12 residues. V was pared by 2 bases and J by 5 bases, with 4 bases between.